What follows are 5 T cell receptor beta chains derived from one specimen sequenced in a study of blood T cell repertoires in COVID-19. Clones were sequenced by immunoSEQ multiplex PCR, and TCRdb holds only the in-frame ones, with some missing. The repertoire holds 120,000 to 150,000 clones, with approximately 88% as singletons. The sequencing input was peripheral blood. Source of these receptors: a human donor in a cohort sampled during active COVID-19.

This clone was counted a few times. The chain is built from TRBV18 and TRBJ1-2; D perhaps matches TRBD1 (6 bases). CDR3 length equals 14 residues. V was cut by 6 bases and J by 0 bases, with 11 bases left in between. Germline V lookup: CDR1 KGHSH, CDR2 LQKENI. CDR3 sequence: CASSPGTTNYGYTF. The CDR3 coding sequence is TGTGCCAGCTCCCCCGGGACAACTAACTATGGCTACACCTTC.

V gene TRBV7-2 combines with J gene TRBJ1-6; TRBD1 agrees at 8 bases. CDR1 SGHTA and CDR2 FQGNSA come from the germline V gene. The CDR3 runs 11 residues. V was clipped by 5 bases and J by 14 bases; unmatched bases: 2. CDR3 protein: CASSRDRSLHF. CDR3 DNA: TGTGCCAGCAGCCGGGACAGGTCCCTCCACTTT.

J is TRBJ1-2 and V is TRBV2; weak D call: TRBD1 (5 bases). V lost 5 bases to trimming and J lost 7 bases, with 11 bases between them. Germline V CDR1 and CDR2: SNHLY, FYNNEI. The CDR3 has 12 residues. CDR3 coding DNA: TGTGCCAGCAGTCTGACAGAGACTGGCTACACCTTC. Translation: CASSLTETGYTF.

V is TRBV19 and J is TRBJ2-3; TRBD2 matches at 13 bases. The CDR3 is 17 amino acids. The germline V gene encodes CDR1 LNHDA and CDR2 SQIVND (reference sequence). V was pared by 6 bases and J by 3 bases, with 9 bases of the junction left unmatched. The CDR3 region is CASRTSGGALRTDTQYF. In DNA, the CDR3 is TGTGCCAGTAGAACTAGCGGGGGGGCCTTACGGACAGATACGCAGTATTTT.

This chain links TRBV7-9 with TRBJ2-7; the D is unclear. The CDR3 sequence is 15 residues long. Per germline, CDR1 SEHNR and CDR2 FQNEAQ (reference sequence). V was clipped by 2 bases and J by 3 bases, with 14 bases between them. For the CDR3, the DNA is TGTGCCAGCAGCTTAACGCTCCAGAAGCGCTACGAGCAGTACTTC. It codes for CASSLTLQKRYEQYF.